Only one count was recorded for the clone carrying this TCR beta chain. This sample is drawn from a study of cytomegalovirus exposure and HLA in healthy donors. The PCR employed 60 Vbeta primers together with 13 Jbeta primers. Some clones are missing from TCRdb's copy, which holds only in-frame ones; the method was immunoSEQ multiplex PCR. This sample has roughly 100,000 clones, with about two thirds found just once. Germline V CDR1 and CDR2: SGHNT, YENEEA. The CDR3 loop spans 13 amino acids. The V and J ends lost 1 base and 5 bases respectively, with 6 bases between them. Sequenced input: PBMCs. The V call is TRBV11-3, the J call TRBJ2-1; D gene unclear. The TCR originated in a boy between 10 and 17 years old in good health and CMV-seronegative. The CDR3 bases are TGTGCCAGCAGCTTAGGGCTCGACAATGAGCAGTTCTTC. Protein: CASSLGLDNEQFF.